The TCR beta chain described here comes from a study of CD8 T cells in Susac syndrome. This clonotype was detected once. Healthy donors were controls matched for age and sex. With random hexamers, 0.5 to 1 ug RNA was reverse transcribed. TCRdb reprocessed the immunoSEQ multiplex PCR reads via MiXCR and lists one record per CDR3 protein. This sample has 130,000 to 150,000 distinct CDR3 sequences, with 94% found just once. Trimming took off 2 bases at V and 9 bases at J, with 15 bases between the two ends. CDR3 length: 14 amino acids. Per germline, CDR1 SGHTA and CDR2 FQGTGA. V is TRBV7-3 and J is TRBJ2-3, with D tentatively TRBD2 (5 bases). The sample taken for sequencing was CD4+ T cells from PBMCs. The sequence came from a human donor in good health. The DNA of the CDR3 is TGTGCCAGCAGCTTAGGCCTAGCCAGCGACACGCAGTATTTT. As protein: CASSLGLASDTQYF.